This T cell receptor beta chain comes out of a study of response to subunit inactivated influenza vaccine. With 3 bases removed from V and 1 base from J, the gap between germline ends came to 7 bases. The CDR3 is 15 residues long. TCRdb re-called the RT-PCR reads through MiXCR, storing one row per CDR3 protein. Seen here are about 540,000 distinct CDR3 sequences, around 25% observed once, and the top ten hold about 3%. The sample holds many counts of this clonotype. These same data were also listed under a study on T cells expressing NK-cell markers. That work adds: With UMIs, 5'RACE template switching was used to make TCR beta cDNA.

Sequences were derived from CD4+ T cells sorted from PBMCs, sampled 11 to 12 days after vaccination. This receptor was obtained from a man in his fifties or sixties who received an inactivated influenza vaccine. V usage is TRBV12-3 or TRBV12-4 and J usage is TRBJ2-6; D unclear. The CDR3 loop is CASSFKSSGANVLTF. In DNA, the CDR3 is TGTGCCAGCAGTTTTAAGTCTTCTGGGGCCAACGTCCTGACTTTC.